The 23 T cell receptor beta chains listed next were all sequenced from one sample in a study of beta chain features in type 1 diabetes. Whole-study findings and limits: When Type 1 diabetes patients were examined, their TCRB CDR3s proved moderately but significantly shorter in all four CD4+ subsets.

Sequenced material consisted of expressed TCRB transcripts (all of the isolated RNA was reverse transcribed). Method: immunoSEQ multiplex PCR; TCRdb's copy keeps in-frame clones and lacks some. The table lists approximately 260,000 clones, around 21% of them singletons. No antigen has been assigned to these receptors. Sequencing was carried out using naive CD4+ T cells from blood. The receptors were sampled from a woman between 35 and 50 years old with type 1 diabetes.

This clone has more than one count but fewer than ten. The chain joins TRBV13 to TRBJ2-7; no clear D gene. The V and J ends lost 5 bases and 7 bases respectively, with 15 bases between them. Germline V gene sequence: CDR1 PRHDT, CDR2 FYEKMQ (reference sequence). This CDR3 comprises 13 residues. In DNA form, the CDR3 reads TGTGCCAGCAGCACAGCCCGCGTCCGAGAGCAGTACTTC. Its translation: CASSTARVREQYF.

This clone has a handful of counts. CDR3 in DNA: TGTGCCAGCAGCTCCCGGACAGAGAGCAATGAGCAGTTCTTC. Its translation is CASSSRTESNEQFF. V gene TRBV28 combines with J gene TRBJ2-1, with D maybe TRBD1 (6 bases). V was pared by 6 bases and J by 6 bases, with 15 bases between. CDR1 MDHEN and CDR2 SYDVKM come from the germline V gene. This CDR3 is 14 amino acids long.

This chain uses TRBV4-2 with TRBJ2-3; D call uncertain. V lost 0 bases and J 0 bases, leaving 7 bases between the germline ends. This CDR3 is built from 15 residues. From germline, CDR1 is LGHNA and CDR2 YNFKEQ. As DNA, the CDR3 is TGTGCCAGCAGCCAAGAGGCGGATAGCACAGATACGCAGTATTTT. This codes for CASSQEADSTDTQYF.

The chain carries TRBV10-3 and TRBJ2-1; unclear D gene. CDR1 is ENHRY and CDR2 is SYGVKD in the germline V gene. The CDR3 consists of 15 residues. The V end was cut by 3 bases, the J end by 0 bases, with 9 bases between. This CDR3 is CAISEQLPSYNEQFF. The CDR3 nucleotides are TGTGCCATCAGTGAACAGCTTCCCTCCTACAATGAGCAGTTCTTC.

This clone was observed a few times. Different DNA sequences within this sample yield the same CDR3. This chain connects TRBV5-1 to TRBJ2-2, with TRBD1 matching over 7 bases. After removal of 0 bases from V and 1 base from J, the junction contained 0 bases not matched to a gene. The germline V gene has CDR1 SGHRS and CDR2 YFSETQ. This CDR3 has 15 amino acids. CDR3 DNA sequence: TGCGCCAGCAGCTTGGACAGGGGGAACACCGGGGAGCTGTTTTTT. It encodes CASSLDRGNTGELFF.

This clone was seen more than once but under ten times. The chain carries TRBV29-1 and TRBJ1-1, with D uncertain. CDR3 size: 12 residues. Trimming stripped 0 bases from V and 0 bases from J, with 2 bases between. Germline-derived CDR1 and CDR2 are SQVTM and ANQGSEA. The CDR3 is CSVEDMNTEAFF. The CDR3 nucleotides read TGCAGCGTTGAAGACATGAACACTGAAGCTTTCTTT.

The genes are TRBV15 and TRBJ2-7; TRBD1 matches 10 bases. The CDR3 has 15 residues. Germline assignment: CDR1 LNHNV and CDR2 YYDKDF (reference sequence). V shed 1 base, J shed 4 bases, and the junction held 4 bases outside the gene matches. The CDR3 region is CATSRGGTGVYEQYF. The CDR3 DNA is TGTGCCACCAGCAGAGGAGGGACAGGGGTATACGAGCAGTACTTC.

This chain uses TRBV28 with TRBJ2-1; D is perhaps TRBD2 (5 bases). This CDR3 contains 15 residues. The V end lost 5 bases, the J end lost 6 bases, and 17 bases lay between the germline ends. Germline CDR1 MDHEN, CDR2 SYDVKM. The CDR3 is CASSPADEEANEQFF. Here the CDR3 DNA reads TGTGCCAGCAGTCCAGCCGATGAGGAGGCCAATGAGCAGTTCTTC.

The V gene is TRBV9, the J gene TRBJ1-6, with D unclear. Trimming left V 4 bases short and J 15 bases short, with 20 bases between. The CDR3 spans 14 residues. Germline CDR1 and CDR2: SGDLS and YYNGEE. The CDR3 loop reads CASSPRLGAGGLHF. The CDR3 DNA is TGTGCCAGCAGCCCCCGACTGGGAGCGGGAGGCCTCCACTTT.

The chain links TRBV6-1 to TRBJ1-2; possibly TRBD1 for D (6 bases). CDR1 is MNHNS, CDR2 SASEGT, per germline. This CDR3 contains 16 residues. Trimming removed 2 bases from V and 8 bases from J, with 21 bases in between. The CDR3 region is CASSERGGAGIEGYTF. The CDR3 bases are TGTGCCAGCAGTGAAAGGGGGGGCGCAGGGATCGAGGGCTACACCTTC.

For the CDR3, the DNA is TGTGCCAGCAGCTTAGCCAGAAACACTGAAGCTTTCTTT. Protein product: CASSLARNTEAFF. The chain recombines TRBV7-3 with TRBJ1-1; unclear D gene. V shed 2 bases and J shed 2 bases, with 6 bases lying between them. Germline V gene sequence: CDR1 SGHTA, CDR2 FQGTGA. This CDR3 has 13 residues. The variable domain in full, with the rest retrieved from reference TRBV7-3 and TRBJ1-1, is GAGVSQTPSNKVTEKGKYVELRCDPISGHTALYWYRQSLGQGPEFLIYFQGTGAADDSGLPNDRFFAVRPEGSVSTLKIQRTERGDSAVYLCASSLARNTEAFFGQGTRLTVV.

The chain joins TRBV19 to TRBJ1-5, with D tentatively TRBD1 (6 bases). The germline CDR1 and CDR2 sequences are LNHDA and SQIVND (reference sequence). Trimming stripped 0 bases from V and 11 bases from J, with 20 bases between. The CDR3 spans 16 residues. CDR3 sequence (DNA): TGTGCCAGTAGTATAGATCCCGGGACACGGAAAGGAGCCCAGCATTTT. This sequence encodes CASSIDPGTRKGAQHF.

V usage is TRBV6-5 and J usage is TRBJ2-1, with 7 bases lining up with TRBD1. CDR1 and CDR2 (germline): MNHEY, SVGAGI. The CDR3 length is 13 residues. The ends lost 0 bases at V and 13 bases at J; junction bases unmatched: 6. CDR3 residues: CASSYSRGQRQFF. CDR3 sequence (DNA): TGTGCCAGCAGTTACTCGAGGGGGCAGAGACAGTTCTTC.

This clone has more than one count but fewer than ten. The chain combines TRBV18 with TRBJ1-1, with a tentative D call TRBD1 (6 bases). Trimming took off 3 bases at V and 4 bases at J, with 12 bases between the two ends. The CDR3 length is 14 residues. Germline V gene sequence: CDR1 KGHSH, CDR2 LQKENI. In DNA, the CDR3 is TGTGCCAGCTCACCTTTACAGGGATCCACTGAAGCTTTCTTT. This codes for CASSPLQGSTEAFF.

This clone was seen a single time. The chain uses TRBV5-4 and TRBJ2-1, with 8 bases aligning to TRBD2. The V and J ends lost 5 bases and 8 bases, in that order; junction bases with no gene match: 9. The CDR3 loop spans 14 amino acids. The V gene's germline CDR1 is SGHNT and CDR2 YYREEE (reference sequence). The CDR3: CASSPGLDLYEQFF. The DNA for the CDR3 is TGTGCCAGCAGTCCGGGACTAGACCTTTATGAGCAGTTCTTC.

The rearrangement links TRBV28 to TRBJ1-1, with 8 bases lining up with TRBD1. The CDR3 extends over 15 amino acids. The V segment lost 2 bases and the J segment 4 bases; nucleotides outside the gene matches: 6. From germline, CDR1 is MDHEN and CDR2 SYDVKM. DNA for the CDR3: TGTGCCAGCAGTTTAGCCCTCGGGACAGGCACTGAAGCTTTCTTT. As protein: CASSLALGTGTEAFF.

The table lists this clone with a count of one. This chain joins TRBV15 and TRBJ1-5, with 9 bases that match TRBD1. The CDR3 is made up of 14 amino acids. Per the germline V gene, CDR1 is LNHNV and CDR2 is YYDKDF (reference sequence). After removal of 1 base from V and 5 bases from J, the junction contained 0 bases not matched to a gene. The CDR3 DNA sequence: TGTGCCACCAGCAGAGGGACAGGGGATCAGCCCCAGCATTTT. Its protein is CATSRGTGDQPQHF.

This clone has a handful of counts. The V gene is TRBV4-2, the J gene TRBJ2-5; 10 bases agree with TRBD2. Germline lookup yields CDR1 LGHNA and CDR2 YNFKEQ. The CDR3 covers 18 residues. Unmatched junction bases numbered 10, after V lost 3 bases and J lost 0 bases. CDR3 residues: CASSHRTPGLAYQETQYF. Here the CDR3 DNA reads TGTGCCAGCAGCCACAGAACTCCGGGACTAGCGTACCAAGAGACCCAGTACTTC.

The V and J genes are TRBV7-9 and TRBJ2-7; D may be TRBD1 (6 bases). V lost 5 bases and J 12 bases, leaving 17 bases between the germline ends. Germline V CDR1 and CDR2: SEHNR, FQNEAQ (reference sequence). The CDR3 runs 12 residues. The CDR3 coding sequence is TGTGCCAGCAGCCTTAACAGGGAAGTGATGTACTTC. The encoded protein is CASSLNREVMYF.

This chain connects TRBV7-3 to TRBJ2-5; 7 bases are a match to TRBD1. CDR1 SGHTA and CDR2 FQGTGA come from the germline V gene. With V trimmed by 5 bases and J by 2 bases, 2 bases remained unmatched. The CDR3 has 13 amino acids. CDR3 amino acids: CASSRGQQETQYF. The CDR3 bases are TGTGCCAGCAGCCGGGGACAGCAAGAGACCCAGTACTTC. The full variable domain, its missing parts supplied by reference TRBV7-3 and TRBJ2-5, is GAGVSQTPSNKVTEKGKYVELRCDPISGHTALYWYRQSLGQGPEFLIYFQGTGAADDSGLPNDRFFAVRPEGSVSTLKIQRTERGDSAVYLCASSRGQQETQYFGPGTRLLVL.

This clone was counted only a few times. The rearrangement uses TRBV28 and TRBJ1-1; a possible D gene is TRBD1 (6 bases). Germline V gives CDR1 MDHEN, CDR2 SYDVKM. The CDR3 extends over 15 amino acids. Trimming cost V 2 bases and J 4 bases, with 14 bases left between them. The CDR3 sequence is CASSLPRAQGTEAFF. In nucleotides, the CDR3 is TGTGCCAGCAGTTTACCCCGGGCACAGGGCACTGAAGCTTTCTTT. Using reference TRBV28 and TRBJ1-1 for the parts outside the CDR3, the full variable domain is DVKVTQSSRYLVKRTGEKVFLECVQDMDHENMFWYRQDPGLGLRLIYFSYDVKMKEKGDIPEGYSVSREKKERFSLILESASTNQTSMYLCASSLPRAQGTEAFFGQGTRLTVV.

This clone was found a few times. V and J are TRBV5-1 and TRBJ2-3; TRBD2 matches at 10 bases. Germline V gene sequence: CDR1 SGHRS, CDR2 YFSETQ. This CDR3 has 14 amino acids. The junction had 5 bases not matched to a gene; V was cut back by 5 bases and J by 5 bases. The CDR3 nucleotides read TGCGCCAGCAGAGAGAGGACTAGCGGAGATACGCAGTATTTT. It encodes CASRERTSGDTQYF.

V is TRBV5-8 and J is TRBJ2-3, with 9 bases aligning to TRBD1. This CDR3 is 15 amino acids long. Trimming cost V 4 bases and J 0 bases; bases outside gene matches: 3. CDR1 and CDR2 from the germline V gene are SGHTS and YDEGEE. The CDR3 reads CASSADRGSTDTQYF. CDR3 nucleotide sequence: TGTGCCAGCAGCGCGGACAGGGGTAGCACAGATACGCAGTATTTT.